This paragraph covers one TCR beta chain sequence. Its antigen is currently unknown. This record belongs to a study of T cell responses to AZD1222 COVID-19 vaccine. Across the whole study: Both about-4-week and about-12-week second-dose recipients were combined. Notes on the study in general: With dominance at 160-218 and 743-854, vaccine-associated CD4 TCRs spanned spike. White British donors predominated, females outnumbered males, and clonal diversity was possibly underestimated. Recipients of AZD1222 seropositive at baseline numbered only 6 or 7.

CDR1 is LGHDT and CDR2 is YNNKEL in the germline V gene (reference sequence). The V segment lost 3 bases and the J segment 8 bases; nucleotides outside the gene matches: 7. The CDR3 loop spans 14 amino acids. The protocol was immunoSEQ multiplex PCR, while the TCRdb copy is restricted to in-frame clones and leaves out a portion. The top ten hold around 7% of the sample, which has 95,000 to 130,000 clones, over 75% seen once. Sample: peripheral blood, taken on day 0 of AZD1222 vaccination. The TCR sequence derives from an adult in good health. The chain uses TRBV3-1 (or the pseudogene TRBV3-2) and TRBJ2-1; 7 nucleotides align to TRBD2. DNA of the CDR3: TGTGCCAGCAGCCAGGGGCGGGGGAGCTATGAGCAGTTCTTC. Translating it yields CASSQGRGSYEQFF.